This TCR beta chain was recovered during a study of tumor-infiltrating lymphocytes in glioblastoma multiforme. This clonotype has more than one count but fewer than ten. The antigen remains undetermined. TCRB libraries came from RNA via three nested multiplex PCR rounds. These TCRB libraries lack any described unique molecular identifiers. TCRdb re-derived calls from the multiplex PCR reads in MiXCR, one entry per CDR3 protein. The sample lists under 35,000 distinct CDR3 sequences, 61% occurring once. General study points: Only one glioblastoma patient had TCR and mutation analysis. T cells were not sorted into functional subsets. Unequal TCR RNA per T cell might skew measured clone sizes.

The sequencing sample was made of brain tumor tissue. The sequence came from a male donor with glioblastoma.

CDR3 amino acids: CASSPRLDRSYEQYF. CDR3 bases: TGTGCCAGTAGTCCTCGATTGGACAGATCCTACGAGCAGTACTTC. This rearrangement joins TRBV19 to TRBJ2-7, with D maybe TRBD1 (6 bases). This CDR3 is built from 15 residues. Germline V CDR1 and CDR2: LNHDA, SQIVND (reference sequence). Trimming took off 5 bases at V and 1 base at J, with 15 bases between the two ends.